The following is a T cell receptor beta chain sequence with its context. Germline V gives CDR1 SGHRS, CDR2 YFSETQ. CDR3 length: 14 residues. V was pared by 4 bases and J by 1 base, with 11 bases between. The data originate from a study of blood T cell repertoires in COVID-19. Per the authors' pipeline: Reference gene primer amplification in the assay estimated nucleated cell counts. Assay used: immunoSEQ multiplex PCR; TCRdb lists only in-frame clones, some missing. V, J and clone size derive from that table, while D and trimming were established from the DNA sequence. The sample yields fewer than 350,000 clones, around 87% seen once.

This chain links TRBV5-1 with TRBJ1-1; tentative D call: TRBD1 (6 bases). The source of this sequence is a woman aged 45-65 years who had recovered from COVID-19. The specimen was peripheral blood. As DNA, the CDR3 is TGCGCCAGCAGCCGTGACAGGACGAACACTGAAGCTTTCTTT. Translating gives CASSRDRTNTEAFF.